The 15 T cell receptor beta chains below come from one sample, sequenced in a study of blood T cell repertoires in COVID-19. The repertoire was sequenced with immunoSEQ multiplex PCR; TCRdb's copy has only in-frame clones and lacks some. The profile shows about 65,000 clones, over 80% of them singletons. Sequenced input: peripheral blood. These receptors were obtained from a human donor in a cohort sampled during active COVID-19.

The genes are TRBV18 and TRBJ2-3; D might be TRBD1 (6 bases). CDR1 and CDR2 (germline): KGHSH, LQKENI. The V and J ends lost 3 bases and 4 bases respectively, with 17 bases between them. The CDR3 has 16 amino acids. The CDR3 loop reads CASSPQRQAPADTQYF. The CDR3, as DNA: TGTGCCAGCTCACCCCAGCGACAGGCGCCCGCAGATACGCAGTATTTT.

The chain links TRBV3-1 (or the pseudogene TRBV3-2) to TRBJ2-6, with a tentative D call TRBD1 (5 bases). V was shortened by 1 base and J by 2 bases, with 12 bases between the two germline ends. This CDR3 spans 17 amino acids. Germline CDR1 and CDR2: LGHDT and YNNKEL (reference sequence). In DNA form, the CDR3 reads TGTGCCAGCAGCCAAGTTCAGGGCACGGCTGGGGCCAACGTCCTGACTTTC. It yields the protein CASSQVQGTAGANVLTF.

The chain links TRBV5-5 to TRBJ2-1; TRBD1 matches 9 bases. Trimming at V came to 4 bases and at J to 0 bases, leaving 5 bases not matched to a gene. CDR3 length: 16 residues. Germline values: CDR1 SGHKS, CDR2 YYEKEE (reference sequence). CDR3 sequence (DNA): TGTGCCAGCAGCCTGGAGACAGGGGGCTCCTACAATGAGCAGTTCTTC. Its translation is CASSLETGGSYNEQFF.

The chain uses TRBV6-5 and TRBJ1-2; a possible D gene is TRBD1 (6 bases). Germline lookup yields CDR1 MNHEY and CDR2 SVGAGI. The CDR3 consists of 12 residues. V lost 6 bases and J lost 4, with 9 bases in between. CDR3 region: CASRKGGYGYTF. CDR3 nucleotides: TGTGCCAGCAGGAAAGGGGGCTATGGCTACACCTTC.

The chain joins TRBV9 to TRBJ1-1; D ambiguous. The V end was cut by 4 bases, the J end by 0 bases, with 13 bases between. The CDR3 consists of 15 residues. Germline CDR1 SGDLS, CDR2 YYNGEE. CDR3 sequence: CASSLYDTLNTEAFF. CDR3 nucleotides: TGTGCCAGCAGCCTGTATGACACGTTGAACACTGAAGCTTTCTTT. The full variable domain, rest sourced from reference TRBV9 and TRBJ1-1, is DSGVTQTPKHLITATGQRVTLRCSPRSGDLSVYWYQQSLDQGLQFLIQYYNGEERAKGNILERFSAQQFPDLHSELNLSSLELGDSALYFCASSLYDTLNTEAFFGQGTRLTVV.

The CDR3 region has the DNA TGTGCCAGCAGTTTGACCGGGACTATAGAGACCCAGTACTTC. Residues: CASSLTGTIETQYF. J is TRBJ2-5 and V is TRBV28; 7 bases line up with TRBD2. V lost 3 bases to trimming and J lost 4 bases; unmatched junction nucleotides: 5. The CDR3 is 14 residues long. Germline V gene data show CDR1 as MDHEN and CDR2 as SYDVKM.

V and J are TRBV6-1 and TRBJ1-1, with 9 bases fitting TRBD1. The V and J ends lost 3 bases and 9 bases, in that order; junction bases with no gene match: 8. Germline lookup yields CDR1 MNHNS and CDR2 SASEGT. This CDR3 has 14 residues. The CDR3, as DNA: TGTGCCAGCAGTGATATACAGGGGGCGCGGAAAGCTTTCTTT. This sequence encodes CASSDIQGARKAFF.

The rearrangement uses TRBV9 and TRBJ2-3, with D possibly being TRBD2 (7 bases). In germline, CDR1 is SGDLS, CDR2 YYNGEE. CDR3 size: 16 residues. Trimming took off 1 base at V and 0 bases at J, with 12 bases between the two ends. CDR3 DNA sequence: TGTGCCAGCAGCGTAACCGGGGGGCAAAGCACAGATACGCAGTATTTT. Encoded protein: CASSVTGGQSTDTQYF.

This clone was seen more than once but under ten times. The genes are TRBV7-9 and TRBJ1-6; possible D gene TRBD1, 6 bases. The CDR3 spans 15 residues. V was cut by 1 base and J by 9 bases, with 13 bases left in between. CDR1 SEHNR and CDR2 FQNEAQ come from the germline V gene (reference sequence). The CDR3 nucleotides are TGTGCCAGCAGCTTAGGGGGTCAGGGGCGTTCACCCCTCCACTTT. This encodes CASSLGGQGRSPLHF.

This clone was counted a single time. In DNA form, the CDR3 reads TGTGCCAGCTCACCGACAGGGGGGATTGCAACTAATGAAAAACTGTTTTTT. It translates to CASSPTGGIATNEKLFF. The rearrangement joins TRBV18 to TRBJ1-4; 9 positions match TRBD1. Germline-derived CDR1 and CDR2 are KGHSH and LQKENI. The CDR3 totals 17 residues. V lost 3 bases and J lost 0; bases outside the gene matches: 5.

CDR3 residues: CASSFSGGTYHEQFF. CDR3 bases: TGCGCCAGCAGCTTTAGCGGGGGGACGTACCATGAGCAGTTCTTC. The rearrangement joins TRBV5-1 to TRBJ2-1, with 10 bases matching TRBD2. After removal of 2 bases from V and 8 bases from J, the junction contained 7 bases not matched to a gene. The CDR3 contains 15 residues. CDR1 is SGHRS and CDR2 is YFSETQ in the germline V gene.

V and J are TRBV28 and TRBJ2-1; 10 nucleotides align to TRBD2. Looked up from germline, CDR1 is MDHEN and CDR2 is SYDVKM. With V trimmed by 5 bases and J by 4 bases, 5 bases remained unmatched. The CDR3 length is 15 residues. CDR3 nucleotide sequence: TGTGCCAGCAGTGAACTAGCGGGGAAATACAATGAGCAGTTCTTC. This encodes CASSELAGKYNEQFF. Combining the CDR3 with reference TRBV28 and TRBJ2-1 gives the whole variable domain DVKVTQSSRYLVKRTGEKVFLECVQDMDHENMFWYRQDPGLGLRLIYFSYDVKMKEKGDIPEGYSVSREKKERFSLILESASTNQTSMYLCASSELAGKYNEQFFGPGTRLTVL.

This rearrangement joins TRBV28 to TRBJ1-2; D ambiguous. From germline, CDR1 is MDHEN and CDR2 SYDVKM. The CDR3 sequence is 12 residues long. Between the trimmed V and J ends, which lost 5 bases and 5 bases, there was a span of 9 bases. CDR3 DNA sequence: TGTGCCAGCAGTACCCCGGGATATGGCTACACCTTC. It translates to CASSTPGYGYTF.

In its sample, this clone was seen once. The V call is TRBV19, the J call TRBJ1-2; perhaps TRBD1 as D (5 bases). The CDR3 covers 15 residues. Germline assignment: CDR1 LNHDA and CDR2 SQIVND (reference sequence). V dropped 3 bases and J dropped 4 bases, with 15 bases sitting between them. The CDR3 loop is CASSIPRVGSYGYTF. The CDR3 nucleotides are TGTGCCAGTAGTATTCCCAGGGTCGGGAGCTATGGCTACACCTTC.

The chain links TRBV9 to TRBJ2-7; D unresolved. This CDR3 comprises 15 residues. The germline V and J ends were trimmed by 0 bases and 3 bases, with 13 bases remaining between them. Germline V CDR1 and CDR2: SGDLS, YYNGEE. For the CDR3, the DNA is TGTGCCAGCAGCGTAGCTTCCACTTCCCTCTACGAGCAGTACTTC. Translated, it gives CASSVASTSLYEQYF.